This T cell receptor beta chain was sequenced during a study of OX40 agonist ivuxolimab in advanced cancers. Study results and limitations: Specificity for antigen went undetermined in the expanded peripheral T cells.

This clone came up once. Its antigen is currently unknown. The CDR3 has 14 amino acids. The J segment lost 2 bases and the V segment lost 2 bases, leaving 3 bases of the junction unmatched. Germline CDR1 and CDR2: SQVTM and ANQGSEA. Clones were sequenced by immunoSEQ multiplex PCR, and TCRdb holds only the in-frame ones, with some missing. The sample has about 79,000 clones, around 94% seen once. Collection of blood occurred at baseline, at cycle 4 day 1, and at cycle 7 day 1. The receptor's source is an adult with an advanced solid tumor such as melanoma, head and neck, liver or kidney cancer. The chain has TRBV29-1 and TRBJ1-5, with 7 positions matching TRBD1. The sequencing here drew on CD4+ or CD8+ T cells sorted from blood, taken in a trial of the OX40 agonist ivuxolimab. The CDR3 protein is CSVEHGTGNQPQHF. The CDR3 nucleotides are TGCAGCGTTGAACATGGGACAGGCAATCAGCCCCAGCATTTT.